The 5 T cell receptor beta chains presented below share a single source sample, sequenced in a study of shared clonotypes between healthy human individuals (dated by TCRdb to the early 2020s). Library preparation used the immunoSEQ multiplex PCR assay. What TCRdb holds here is the immuneACCESS table cut down to in-frame rearrangements. Part of the clones is not present; checked against another copy, under half of the missing clones reflect an unresolved V gene, and the others are unexplained. This sample gives 2 million to 3 million clones in total; roughly 93% of them show up just once. Roughly 0.36% of the sample is in the top ten clones. The sample comprised naive CD4+ T cells from PBMCs. The cell subset or site label, read with the paper, signifies: CD45RA+ positively selected. The receptors derive from a man aged 18 to 30 in good health. Some clones in this sample may be carry-over from other donors' samples.

As for this clone: Distinct nucleotide sequences in the sample also encode this CDR3. This chain links TRBV30 with TRBJ1-5, with 7 bases fitting TRBD1. The CDR3 is 14 residues long. Per the germline V gene, CDR1 is GTSNPN and CDR2 is SVGIG (reference sequence). J was trimmed by 2 bases and V by 0 bases; bases with no gene match: 1. The CDR3 protein is CAWSVTGGNQPQHF. CDR3 nucleotides: TGTGCCTGGAGTGTAACAGGGGGCAATCAGCCCCAGCATTTT.

This rearrangement joins TRBV6-5 to TRBJ2-4, with TRBD1 identical over 11 bases. CDR3 length: 13 amino acids. Trimming took 8 bases from V and 4 from J; bases not matched to a gene: 1. CDR1 and CDR2 from the germline V gene are MNHEY and SVGAGI. CDR3 sequence (DNA): TGTGCCAGCGGGACAGGGGGAAAAAACATTCAGTACTTC. It specifies CASGTGGKNIQYF.

This clone was seen a single time. J is TRBJ1-4 and V is TRBV28; 7 bases agree with TRBD1. The ends lost 1 base at V and 8 bases at J; junction bases unmatched: 10. There are 16 residues in the CDR3. Germline assignment: CDR1 MDHEN and CDR2 SYDVKM. CDR3 DNA: TGTGCCAGCAGTTTATTCCCGGGACAGATTAAGGAAAAACTGTTTTTT. Translation: CASSLFPGQIKEKLFF.

The chain carries TRBV21-1 and TRBJ2-7. TRBV21-1 is an annotated pseudogene. The CDR3 is made up of 15 amino acids. CDR3 sequence: CASSKALVGGSEQYF. In DNA form, the CDR3 reads TGTGCCAGCAGCAAAGCGCTCGTTGGGGGTTCCGAGCAGTACTTC.

CDR3 amino acids: CASSYHNEQFF. The CDR3 DNA reads as TGTGCCAGCAGTTACCACAATGAGCAGTTCTTC. The genes are TRBV28 and TRBJ2-1; D not resolved. The CDR3 loop spans 11 amino acids. Germline lookup yields CDR1 MDHEN and CDR2 SYDVKM. V was clipped by 4 bases and J by 5 bases, with 3 bases between them.